Listed below are T cell receptor beta chains from one sample, sequenced in a study of blood T cell repertoires in COVID-19. Here immunoSEQ multiplex PCR was the method, and the copy in TCRdb shows in-frame clones only, minus some. The data show 80,000 or so clones, with about 70% seen just once and over 5.5% held by the top ten. The specimen sequenced was peripheral blood. These receptors originate from a man aged 45 to 65 with active or convalescent COVID-19. Both conserved end residues are part of each CDR3. The D gene is left open where the match is weak. Clone sizes are given selectively: once, few, many, or a class where the clone is expanded.

CDR3 protein: CASSLTLAGPTDTQYF
CDR3 DNA: TGTGCCAGCAGCTTGACGCTAGCGGGGCCCACAGATACGCAGTATTTT
V gene: TRBV5-4
J gene: TRBJ2-3
D gene: TRBD2
clone size: NA

CDR3 protein: CATRGPNINEQFF
CDR3 DNA: TGTGCCACCAGGGGGCCCAACATCAATGAGCAGTTCTTC
V gene: TRBV24-1
J gene: TRBJ2-1
D gene: NA
clone size: NA

CDR3 protein: CASSLGRGREYGYTF
CDR3 DNA: TGTGCCAGCAGCTTAGGAAGGGGGCGAGAGTATGGCTACACCTTC
V gene: TRBV5-6
J gene: TRBJ1-2
D gene: TRBD1
clone size: many

CDR3 protein: CASRTGAPNSNQPQHF
CDR3 DNA: TGTGCCAGTAGGACAGGGGCCCCTAATAGCAATCAGCCCCAGCATTTT
V gene: TRBV19
J gene: TRBJ1-5
D gene: TRBD1
clone size: NA

CDR3 protein: CASSGLGYQPQHF
CDR3 DNA: TGTGCCAGCAGCGGACTTGGGTATCAGCCCCAGCATTTT
V gene: TRBV5-5
J gene: TRBJ1-5
D gene: NA
clone size: NA

CDR3 protein: CASSSLLAGGRETQYF
CDR3 DNA: TGCGCCAGCAGCTCACTACTAGCGGGGGGGAGAGAGACCCAGTACTTC
V gene: TRBV5-1
J gene: TRBJ2-5
D gene: TRBD2
clone size: NA

CDR3 protein: CASSHGTSGGAVTDTQYF
CDR3 DNA: TGTGCCAGCAGCCATGGGACTAGCGGGGGGGCCGTGACAGATACGCAGTATTTT
V gene: TRBV3-1/TRBV3-2
J gene: TRBJ2-3
D gene: TRBD2
clone size: NA

CDR3 protein: CASSVLAGGRGEQFF
CDR3 DNA: TGTGCCAGTAGTGTTCTAGCGGGGGGCCGTGGTGAGCAGTTCTTC
V gene: TRBV19
J gene: TRBJ2-1
D gene: TRBD2
clone size: NA

CDR3 protein: CASSVDSNYEQYF
CDR3 DNA: TGTGCCAGCAGCGTAGACTCCAACTACGAGCAGTACTTC
V gene: TRBV9
J gene: TRBJ2-7
D gene: NA
clone size: NA

CDR3 protein: CASSSGTGGTYEQYF
CDR3 DNA: TGTGCCAGCAGTTCCGGGACAGGGGGTACCTACGAGCAGTACTTC
V gene: TRBV28
J gene: TRBJ2-7
D gene: TRBD1
clone size: NA

CDR3 protein: CASSRQGASSQSSYNEQFF
CDR3 DNA: TGTGCCAGCAGTAGGCAGGGGGCTTCCTCTCAGAGCTCCTACAATGAGCAGTTCTTC
V gene: TRBV11-3
J gene: TRBJ2-1
D gene: TRBD1
clone size: once

CDR3 protein: CASSLSALSSSTDTQYF
CDR3 DNA: TGCGCCAGCAGCTTGTCGGCACTATCCTCTAGCACAGATACGCAGTATTTT
V gene: TRBV5-1
J gene: TRBJ2-3
D gene: NA
clone size: NA

CDR3 protein: CASKPGGGYNEQFF
CDR3 DNA: TGTGCCAGTAAGCCGGGCGGGGGATACAATGAGCAGTTCTTC
V gene: TRBV19
J gene: TRBJ2-1
D gene: TRBD2
clone size: NA

CDR3 protein: CASGGGLTGELFF
CDR3 DNA: TGTGCCAGCGGCGGGGGACTGACCGGGGAGCTGTTTTTT
V gene: TRBV5-8
J gene: TRBJ2-2
D gene: TRBD2
clone size: NA

CDR3 protein: CASSLDRETNYGYTF
CDR3 DNA: TGTGCCAGCAGCTTAGACAGGGAGACTAACTATGGCTACACCTTC
V gene: TRBV7-9
J gene: TRBJ1-2
D gene: NA
clone size: once

CDR3 protein: CASSFVPYNEQFF
CDR3 DNA: TGTGCCAGCAGCTTCGTTCCCTACAATGAGCAGTTCTTC
V gene: TRBV7-9
J gene: TRBJ2-1
D gene: NA
clone size: NA

CDR3 protein: CASLDRRNEQFF
CDR3 DNA: TGTGCCAGTCTGGACAGACGGAATGAGCAGTTCTTC
V gene: TRBV2
J gene: TRBJ2-1
D gene: NA
clone size: NA

CDR3 protein: CATSDWVGQNEAKNIQYF
CDR3 DNA: TGTGCCACCAGTGATTGGGTGGGGCAGAATGAGGCCAAAAACATTCAGTACTTC
V gene: TRBV24-1
J gene: TRBJ2-4
D gene: NA
clone size: NA

CDR3 protein: CASRRTGVTDTQYF
CDR3 DNA: TGTGCCAGCCGTCGGACAGGGGTGACAGATACGCAGTATTTT
V gene: TRBV6-5
J gene: TRBJ2-3
D gene: TRBD1
clone size: NA

CDR3 protein: CASSILGATNYGYTF
CDR3 DNA: TGTGCCAGTAGTATCCTTGGAGCCACTAACTATGGCTACACCTTC
V gene: TRBV19
J gene: TRBJ1-2
D gene: NA
clone size: few

CDR3 protein: CASSLEAGFSPQYF
CDR3 DNA: TGTGCCAGCAGCTTAGAGGCAGGGTTTAGTCCCCAGTACTTC
V gene: TRBV7-6
J gene: TRBJ2-5
D gene: NA
clone size: once

CDR3 protein: CASSSTAMNTEAFF
CDR3 DNA: TGTGCCAGCAGTTCGACAGCGATGAACACTGAAGCTTTCTTT
V gene: TRBV6-6
J gene: TRBJ1-1
D gene: NA
clone size: NA

CDR3 protein: CASSSFSSGGRRDEQFF
CDR3 DNA: TGCGCCAGCAGCTCGTTCTCTAGCGGGGGGCGTCGGGATGAGCAGTTCTTC
V gene: TRBV5-1
J gene: TRBJ2-1
D gene: TRBD2
clone size: NA

CDR3 protein: CASSYSNSGANGYTF
CDR3 DNA: TGTGCCAGCAGTTACTCGAACAGCGGTGCAAATGGCTACACCTTC
V gene: TRBV6-6
J gene: TRBJ1-2
D gene: NA
clone size: NA

CDR3 protein: CASSPGRDQPQHF
CDR3 DNA: TGTGCCAGCTCACCTGGTCGGGATCAGCCCCAGCATTTT
V gene: TRBV18
J gene: TRBJ1-5
D gene: NA
clone size: NA

CDR3 protein: CASSPDDRESVGYTF
CDR3 DNA: TGTGCCAGCTCACCAGATGACAGGGAATCGGTGGGCTACACCTTC
V gene: TRBV18
J gene: TRBJ1-2
D gene: TRBD1
clone size: NA

CDR3 protein: CASSRRLSAETQYF
CDR3 DNA: TGTGCCAGCAGCAGGCGACTGTCGGCGGAGACCCAGTACTTC
V gene: TRBV7-2
J gene: TRBJ2-5
D gene: NA
clone size: NA

CDR3 protein: CASSFSVVGTGELFF
CDR3 DNA: TGTGCCAGCAGCTTCTCCGTAGTCGGCACCGGGGAGCTGTTTTTT
V gene: TRBV13
J gene: TRBJ2-2
D gene: NA
clone size: NA